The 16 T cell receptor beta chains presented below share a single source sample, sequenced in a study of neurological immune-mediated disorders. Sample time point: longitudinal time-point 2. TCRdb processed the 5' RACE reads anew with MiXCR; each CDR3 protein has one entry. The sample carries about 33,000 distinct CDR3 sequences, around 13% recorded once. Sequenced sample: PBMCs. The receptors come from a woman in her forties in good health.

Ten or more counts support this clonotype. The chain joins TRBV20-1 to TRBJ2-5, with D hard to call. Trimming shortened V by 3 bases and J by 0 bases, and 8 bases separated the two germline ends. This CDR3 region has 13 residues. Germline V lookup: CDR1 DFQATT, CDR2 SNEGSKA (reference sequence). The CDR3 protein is CSASKTYQETQYF. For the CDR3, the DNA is TGCAGTGCTAGTAAAACATACCAAGAGACCCAGTACTTC.

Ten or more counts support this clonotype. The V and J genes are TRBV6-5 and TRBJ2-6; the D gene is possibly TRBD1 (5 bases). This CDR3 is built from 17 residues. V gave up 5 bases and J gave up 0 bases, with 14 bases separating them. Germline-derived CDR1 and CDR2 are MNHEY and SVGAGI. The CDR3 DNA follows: TGTGCCAGCAGTAGGACAAACTCCCACTCTGGGGCCAACGTCCTGACTTTC. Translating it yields CASSRTNSHSGANVLTF.

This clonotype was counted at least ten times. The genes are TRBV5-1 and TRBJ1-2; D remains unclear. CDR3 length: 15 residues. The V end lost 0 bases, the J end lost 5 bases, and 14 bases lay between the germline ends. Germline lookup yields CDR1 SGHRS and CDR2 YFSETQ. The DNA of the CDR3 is TGCGCCAGCAGCTTGGAGCCAACAGACTGGTATGGCTACACCTTC. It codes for CASSLEPTDWYGYTF.

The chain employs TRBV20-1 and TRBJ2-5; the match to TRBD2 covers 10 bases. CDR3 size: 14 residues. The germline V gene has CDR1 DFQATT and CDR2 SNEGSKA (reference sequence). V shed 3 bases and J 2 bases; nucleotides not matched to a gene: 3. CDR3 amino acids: CSASRLAGQETQYF. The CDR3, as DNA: TGCAGTGCTAGCCGACTAGCGGGTCAAGAGACCCAGTACTTC.

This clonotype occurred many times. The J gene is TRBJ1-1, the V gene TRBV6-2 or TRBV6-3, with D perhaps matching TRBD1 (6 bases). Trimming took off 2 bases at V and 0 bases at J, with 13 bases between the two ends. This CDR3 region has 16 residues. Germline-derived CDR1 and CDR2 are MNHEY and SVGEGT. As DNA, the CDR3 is TGTGCCAGCAGTTACGCGGAGGGGGGAATGAACACTGAAGCTTTCTTT. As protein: CASSYAEGGMNTEAFF.

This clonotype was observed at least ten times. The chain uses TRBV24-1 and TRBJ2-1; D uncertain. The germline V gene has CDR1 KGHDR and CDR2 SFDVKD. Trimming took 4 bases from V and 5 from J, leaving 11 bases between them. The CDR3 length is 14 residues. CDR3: CATSESGVHNEQFF. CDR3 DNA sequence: TGTGCCACCAGTGAATCTGGTGTCCACAATGAGCAGTTCTTC.

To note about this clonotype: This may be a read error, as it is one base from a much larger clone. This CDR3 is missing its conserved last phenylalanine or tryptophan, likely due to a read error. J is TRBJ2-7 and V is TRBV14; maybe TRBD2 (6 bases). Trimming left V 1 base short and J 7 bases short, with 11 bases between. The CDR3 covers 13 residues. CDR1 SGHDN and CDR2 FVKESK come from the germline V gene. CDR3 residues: CASSQAEGREQYL. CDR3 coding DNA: TGTGCCAGCAGCCAAGCGGAGGGGCGTGAGCAGTACTTA.

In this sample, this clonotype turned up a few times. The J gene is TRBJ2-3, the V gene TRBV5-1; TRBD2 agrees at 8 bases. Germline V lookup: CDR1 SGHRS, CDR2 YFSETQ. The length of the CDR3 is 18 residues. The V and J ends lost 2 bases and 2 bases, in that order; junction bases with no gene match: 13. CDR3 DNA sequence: TGCGCCAGCAGCTTATGGTTCGGGGGCGGGGGGCCCACAGATACGCAGTATTTT. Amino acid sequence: CASSLWFGGGGPTDTQYF.

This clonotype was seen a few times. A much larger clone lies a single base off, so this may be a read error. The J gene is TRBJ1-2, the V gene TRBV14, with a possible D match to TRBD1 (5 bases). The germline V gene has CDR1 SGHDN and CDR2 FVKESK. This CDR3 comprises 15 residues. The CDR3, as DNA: TGTGCCAGCAGCCAAGATCCGTGGGGCCCCTATGGCGACACCTTC. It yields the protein CASSQDPWGPYGDTF.

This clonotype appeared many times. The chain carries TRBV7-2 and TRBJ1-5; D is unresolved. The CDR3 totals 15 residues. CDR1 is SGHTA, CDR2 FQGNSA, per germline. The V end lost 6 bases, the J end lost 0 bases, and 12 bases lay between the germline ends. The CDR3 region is CASSSFPYSNQPQHF. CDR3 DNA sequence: TGTGCCAGCAGTTCCTTCCCCTATAGCAATCAGCCCCAGCATTTT.

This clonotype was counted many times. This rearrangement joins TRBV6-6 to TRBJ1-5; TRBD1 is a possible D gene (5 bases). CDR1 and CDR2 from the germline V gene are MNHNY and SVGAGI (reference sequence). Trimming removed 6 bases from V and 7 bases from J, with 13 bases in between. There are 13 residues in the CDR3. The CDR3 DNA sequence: TGTGCCAGCAGGCAGGGTTTGCGACAGCCCCAGCATTTT. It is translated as CASRQGLRQPQHF.

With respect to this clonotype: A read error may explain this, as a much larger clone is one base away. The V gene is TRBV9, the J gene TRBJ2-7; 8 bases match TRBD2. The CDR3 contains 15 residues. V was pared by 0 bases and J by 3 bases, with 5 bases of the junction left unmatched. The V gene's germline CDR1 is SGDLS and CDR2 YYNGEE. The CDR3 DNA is TGTGCCAGCAGCGTAGGCGGGAGGCACGGCTACGAGCAGTACTTC. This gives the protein CASSVGGRHGYEQYF.

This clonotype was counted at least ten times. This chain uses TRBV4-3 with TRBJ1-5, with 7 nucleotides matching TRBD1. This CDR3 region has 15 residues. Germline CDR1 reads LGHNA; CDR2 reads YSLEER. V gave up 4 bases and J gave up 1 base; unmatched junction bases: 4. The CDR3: CASSPGGGSNQPQHF. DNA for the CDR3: TGCGCCAGCAGCCCAGGGGGGGGGAGCAATCAGCCCCAGCATTTT.

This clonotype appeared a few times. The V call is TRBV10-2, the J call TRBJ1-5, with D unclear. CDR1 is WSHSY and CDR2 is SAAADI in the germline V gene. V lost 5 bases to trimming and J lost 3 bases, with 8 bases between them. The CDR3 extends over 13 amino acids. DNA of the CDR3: TGCGCCAGCAGTCCAGGCTTCAATCAGCCCCAGCATTTT. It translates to CASSPGFNQPQHF.

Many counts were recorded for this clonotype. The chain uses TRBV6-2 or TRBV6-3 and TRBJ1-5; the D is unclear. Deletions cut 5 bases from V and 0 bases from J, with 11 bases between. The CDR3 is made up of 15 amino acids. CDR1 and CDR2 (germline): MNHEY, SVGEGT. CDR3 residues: CASSNGSPSNQPQHF. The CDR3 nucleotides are TGTGCCAGCAGTAACGGGTCTCCTAGCAATCAGCCCCAGCATTTT.

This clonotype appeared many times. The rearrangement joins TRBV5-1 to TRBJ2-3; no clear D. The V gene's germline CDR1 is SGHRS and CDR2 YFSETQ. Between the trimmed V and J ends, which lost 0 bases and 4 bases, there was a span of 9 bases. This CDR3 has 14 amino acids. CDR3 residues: CASSLAHSADTQYF. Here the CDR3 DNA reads TGCGCCAGCAGCTTGGCCCATTCGGCAGATACGCAGTATTTT.